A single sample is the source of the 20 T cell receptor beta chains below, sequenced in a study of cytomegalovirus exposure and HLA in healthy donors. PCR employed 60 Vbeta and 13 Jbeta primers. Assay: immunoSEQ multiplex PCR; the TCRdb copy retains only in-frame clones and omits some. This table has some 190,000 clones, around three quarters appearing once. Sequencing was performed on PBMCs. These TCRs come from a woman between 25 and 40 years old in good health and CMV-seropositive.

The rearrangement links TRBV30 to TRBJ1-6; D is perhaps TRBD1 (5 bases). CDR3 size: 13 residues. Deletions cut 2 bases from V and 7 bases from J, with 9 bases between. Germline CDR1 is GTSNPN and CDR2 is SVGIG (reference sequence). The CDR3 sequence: CAWSRQTNSPLHF. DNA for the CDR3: TGTGCCTGGAGTAGACAGACCAATTCACCCCTCCACTTT.

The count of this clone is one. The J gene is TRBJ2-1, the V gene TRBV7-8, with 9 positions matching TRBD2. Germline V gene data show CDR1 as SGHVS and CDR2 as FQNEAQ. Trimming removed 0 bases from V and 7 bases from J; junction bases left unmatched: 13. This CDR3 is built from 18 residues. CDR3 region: CASSLALGQREVTNEQFF. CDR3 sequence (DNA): TGTGCCAGCAGCTTAGCCTTGGGTCAGCGGGAGGTAACTAATGAGCAGTTCTTC.

The CDR3 DNA reads TGTGCCAGCAGCCTCCGGGACACGGCCTACAATGAGCAGTTCTTC. Its translation: CASSLRDTAYNEQFF. The chain has TRBV27 and TRBJ2-1, with a tentative D call TRBD1 (6 bases). V dropped 6 bases and J dropped 2 bases, with 14 bases sitting between them. The CDR3 covers 15 residues. The V gene's germline CDR1 is MNHEY and CDR2 SMNVEV (reference sequence).

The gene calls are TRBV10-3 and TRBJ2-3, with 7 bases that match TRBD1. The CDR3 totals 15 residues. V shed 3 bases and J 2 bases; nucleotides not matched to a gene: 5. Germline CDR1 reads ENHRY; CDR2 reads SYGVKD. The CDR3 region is CAISDPDRNTDTQYF. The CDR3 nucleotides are TGTGCCATCAGTGATCCGGACAGGAACACAGATACGCAGTATTTT.

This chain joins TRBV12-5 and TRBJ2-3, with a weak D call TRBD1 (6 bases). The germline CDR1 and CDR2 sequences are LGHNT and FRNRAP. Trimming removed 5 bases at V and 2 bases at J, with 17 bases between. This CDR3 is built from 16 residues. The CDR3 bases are TGTGCTAGTGGTCAAGGACAGCCAATGAACACAGATACGCAGTATTTT. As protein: CASGQGQPMNTDTQYF.

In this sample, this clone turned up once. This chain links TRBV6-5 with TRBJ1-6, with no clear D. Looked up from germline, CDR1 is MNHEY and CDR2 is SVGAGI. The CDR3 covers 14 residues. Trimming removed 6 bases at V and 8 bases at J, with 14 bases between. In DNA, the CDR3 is TGTGCCAGCAGGACGGAGGGATGGTATTCACCCCTCCACTTT. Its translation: CASRTEGWYSPLHF.

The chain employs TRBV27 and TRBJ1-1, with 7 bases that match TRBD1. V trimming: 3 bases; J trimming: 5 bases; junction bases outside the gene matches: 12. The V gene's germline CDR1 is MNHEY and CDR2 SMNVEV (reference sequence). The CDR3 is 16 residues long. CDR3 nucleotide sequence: TGTGCCAGCAGTTTGATCCAGACAGGGCTGTATACTGAAGCTTTCTTT. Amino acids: CASSLIQTGLYTEAFF.

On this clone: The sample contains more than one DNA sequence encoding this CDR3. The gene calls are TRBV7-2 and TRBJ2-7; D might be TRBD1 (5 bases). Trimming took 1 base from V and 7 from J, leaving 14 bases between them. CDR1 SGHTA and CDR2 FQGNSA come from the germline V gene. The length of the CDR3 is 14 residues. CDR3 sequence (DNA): TGTGCCAGCAGCTTAGGAGGCCAGGGTCGAGAGCAGTACTTC. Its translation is CASSLGGQGREQYF.

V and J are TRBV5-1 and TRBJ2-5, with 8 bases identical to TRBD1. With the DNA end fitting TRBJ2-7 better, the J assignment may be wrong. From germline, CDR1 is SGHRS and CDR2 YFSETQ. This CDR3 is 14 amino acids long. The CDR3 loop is CASSLGTGYYEQYF. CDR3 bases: TGCGCCAGCAGCTTGGGGACAGGGTACTACGAGCAGTACTTC.

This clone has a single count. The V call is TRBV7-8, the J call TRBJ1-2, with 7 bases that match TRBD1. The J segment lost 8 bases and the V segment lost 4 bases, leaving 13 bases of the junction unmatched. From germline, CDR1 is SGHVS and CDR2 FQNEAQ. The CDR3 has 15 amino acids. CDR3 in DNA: TGTGCCAGCAGCTCGAGGGGGTCAGGGGGTTTCGGCTACACCTTC. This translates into CASSSRGSGGFGYTF. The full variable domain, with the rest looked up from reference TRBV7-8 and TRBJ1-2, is GAGVSQSPRYKVAKRGQDVALRCDPISGHVSLFWYQQALGQGPEFLTYFQNEAQLDKSGLPSDRFFAERPEGSVSTLKIQRTQQEDSAVYLCASSSRGSGGFGYTFGSGTRLTVV.

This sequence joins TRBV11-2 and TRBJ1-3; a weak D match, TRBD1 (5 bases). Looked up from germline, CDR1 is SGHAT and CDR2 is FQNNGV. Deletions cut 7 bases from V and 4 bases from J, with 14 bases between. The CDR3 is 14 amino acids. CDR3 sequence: CASTAGREGNTIYF. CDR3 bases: TGTGCCAGCACCGCGGGGCGGGAAGGAAACACCATATATTTT.

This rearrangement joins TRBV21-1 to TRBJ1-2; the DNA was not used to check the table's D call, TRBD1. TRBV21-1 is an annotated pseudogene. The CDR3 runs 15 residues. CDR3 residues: CASSKDGREDYGYTF. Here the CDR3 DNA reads TGTGCCAGCAGCAAAGACGGCAGGGAAGACTATGGCTACACCTTC.

CDR3 amino acids: CASSGRGDRPWEQYF. In DNA, the CDR3 is TGTGCCAGCAGTGGCAGGGGGGACAGGCCCTGGGAGCAGTACTTC. V and J are TRBV2 and TRBJ2-7, with 8 bases that match TRBD1. V shed 4 bases and J 7 bases; nucleotides not matched to a gene: 12. Germline assignment: CDR1 SNHLY and CDR2 FYNNEI. CDR3 length: 15 amino acids. The whole variable domain, filled in from reference TRBV2 and TRBJ2-7, reads EPEVTQTPSHQVTQMGQEVILRCVPISNHLYFYWYRQILGQKVEFLVSFYNNEISEKSEIFDDQFSVERPDGSNFTLKIRSTKLEDSAMYFCASSGRGDRPWEQYFGPGTRLTVT.

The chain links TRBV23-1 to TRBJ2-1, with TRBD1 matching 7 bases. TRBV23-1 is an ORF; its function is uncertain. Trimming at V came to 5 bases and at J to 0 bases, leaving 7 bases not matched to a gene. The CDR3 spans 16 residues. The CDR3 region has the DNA TGCGCCAGCAGTTCTCCGGACAGGCACTCCTACAATGAGCAGTTCTTC. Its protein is CASSSPDRHSYNEQFF.

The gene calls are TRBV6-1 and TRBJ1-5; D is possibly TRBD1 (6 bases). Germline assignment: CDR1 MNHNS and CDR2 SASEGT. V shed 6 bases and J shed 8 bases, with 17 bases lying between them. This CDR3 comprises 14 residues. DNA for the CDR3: TGTGCCAGCAGCGGTAGGGGGGGAGTGGAGCCCCAGCATTTT. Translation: CASSGRGGVEPQHF.

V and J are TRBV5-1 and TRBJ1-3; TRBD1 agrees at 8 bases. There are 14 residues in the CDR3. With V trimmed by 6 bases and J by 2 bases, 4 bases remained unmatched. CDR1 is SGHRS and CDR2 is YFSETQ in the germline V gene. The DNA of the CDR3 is TGCGCCAGCACAACAGGGGGAGCTGGAAACACCATATATTTT. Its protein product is CASTTGGAGNTIYF.

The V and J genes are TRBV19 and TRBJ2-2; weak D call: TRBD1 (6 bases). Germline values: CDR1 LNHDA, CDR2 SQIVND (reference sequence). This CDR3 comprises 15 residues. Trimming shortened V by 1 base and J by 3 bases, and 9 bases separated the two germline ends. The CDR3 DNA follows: TGTGCCAGTAGTATAGGGTACAGGGACACCGGGGAGCTGTTTTTT. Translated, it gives CASSIGYRDTGELFF.

The CDR3 loop reads CASSQLQLTDTQYF. CDR3 bases: TGCGCCAGCAGCCAACTACAGCTCACAGATACGCAGTATTTT. The chain combines TRBV4-3 with TRBJ2-3; D is ambiguous. The CDR3 contains 14 residues. Germline CDR1 is LGHNA and CDR2 is YSLEER. The V end lost 2 bases, the J end lost 2 bases, and 8 bases lay between the germline ends.

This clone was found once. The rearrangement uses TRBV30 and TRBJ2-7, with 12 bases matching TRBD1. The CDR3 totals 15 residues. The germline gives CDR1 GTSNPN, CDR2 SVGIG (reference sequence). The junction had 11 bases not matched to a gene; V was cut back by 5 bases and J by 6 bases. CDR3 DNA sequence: TGTGCCTGGGATCCCGGGACAGGGGGCTCGGGCGAGCAGTACTTC. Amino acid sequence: CAWDPGTGGSGEQYF.

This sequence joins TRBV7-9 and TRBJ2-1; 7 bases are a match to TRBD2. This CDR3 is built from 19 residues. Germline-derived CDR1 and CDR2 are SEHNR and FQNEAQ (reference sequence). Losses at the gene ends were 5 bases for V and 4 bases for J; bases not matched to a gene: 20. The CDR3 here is CASSPPRRLAGDMYNEQFF. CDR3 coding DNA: TGTGCCAGCAGCCCCCCGAGACGTCTCGCGGGAGACATGTACAATGAGCAGTTCTTC.